The rows below give T cell receptor beta chains drawn from one sample of a study. Clones were sequenced by immunoSEQ multiplex PCR, and TCRdb holds only the in-frame ones, with some missing. The sample has 68,000 or so clones; roughly 95% are singletons. The specimen sequenced was PBMCs. These receptors all come from a man aged 35-49 years with rheumatoid arthritis. Both conserved end residues are part of each CDR3. The D gene is left open where the match is weak. The size entry is marked missing in some rows and otherwise reads once, few, many or a size class.

v_gene,abundance,j_gene,d_gene,CDR3nt,CDR3aa
TRBV7-9,.,TRBJ1-2,TRBD1,TGTGCCAGCAGCTTAGTTATGGGACAGGTGTATGGCTACACCTTC,CASSLVMGQVYGYTF
TRBV6-1,.,TRBJ2-1,TRBD2,TGTGCCAGCAGTGAAGACAGCGGGGTCACCTACAATGAGCAGTTCTTC,CASSEDSGVTYNEQFF
TRBV3-1/TRBV3-2,.,TRBJ2-2,.,TGTGCCAGCAGCCAGGGCTGGCGGGTAAACACCGGGGAGCTGTTTTTT,CASSQGWRVNTGELFF
TRBV5-6,.,TRBJ2-1,TRBD1,TGTGCCAGCAGCTTACCACAGGGGGCGCGTAATGAGCAGTTCTTC,CASSLPQGARNEQFF
TRBV5-8,.,TRBJ2-1,TRBD2,TGTGCCAGCAGCCCAGGACTAGCGGGTTTCAATGAGCAGTTCTTC,CASSPGLAGFNEQFF
TRBV7-6,.,TRBJ1-3,TRBD1,TGTGCCAGCAGCTTGACAGGGGAGACTGGAAACACCATATATTTT,CASSLTGETGNTIYF
TRBV4-3,.,TRBJ2-6,TRBD2,TGCGCCAGCAGCCTGGGACTAGCGGGGCACTCTGGGGCCAACGTCCTGACTTTC,CASSLGLAGHSGANVLTF
TRBV25-1,.,TRBJ1-1,.,TGTGCCAGCAGTGACACGCTCGGGACATTCACTGAAGCTTTCTTT,CASSDTLGTFTEAFF
TRBV15,.,TRBJ2-7,.,TGTGCCACCAGCATTCCTAACAGGCCCCCCTACGAGCAGTACTTC,CATSIPNRPPYEQYF
TRBV5-1,.,TRBJ2-5,.,TGCGCCAGCAGCTTTCTTCCCGGGATCGAGCTTGAGACCCAGTACTTC,CASSFLPGIELETQYF
TRBV5-4,.,TRBJ2-3,.,TGTGCCAGCAGCTTGGGTGCCTCGGGCACAGATACGCAGTATTTT,CASSLGASGTDTQYF
TRBV5-1,.,TRBJ2-3,TRBD2,TGCGCCAGCAGCCCTGGGACTAGCGGGAGGTCGGGCACAGATACGCAGTATTTT,CASSPGTSGRSGTDTQYF
TRBV7-2,.,TRBJ1-1,.,TGTGCCAGCAGCGGAACAGGTGGGACTGAAGCTTTCTTT,CASSGTGGTEAFF
TRBV3-1/TRBV3-2,.,TRBJ1-1,TRBD1,TGTGCCAGCAGCCACCGGGACAGGGGGGCTTTCTTT,CASSHRDRGAFF
TRBV4-1,.,TRBJ1-1,TRBD1,TGCGCCAGCAGCCAGGACAGGGGATGGGCTGAAGCTTTCTTT,CASSQDRGWAEAFF
TRBV30,.,TRBJ2-7,TRBD1,TGTGCCTGGCAGACAGGGTACTACGAGCAGTACTTC,CAWQTGYYEQYF
TRBV4-1,.,TRBJ1-6,.,TGCGCCAGCAGCCAAAGGGGATGGCTTAATTCACCCCTCCACTTT,CASSQRGWLNSPLHF
TRBV9,.,TRBJ1-5,TRBD1,TGTGCCAGCAGCGACGGGACAGGGGATAGCAATCAGCCCCAGCATTTT,CASSDGTGDSNQPQHF
TRBV14,.,TRBJ1-4,TRBD1,TGTGCCAGCAGCGGGCACAGGGGCGCAACTAATGAAAAACTGTTTTTT,CASSGHRGATNEKLFF
TRBV7-8,.,TRBJ1-1,TRBD1,TGTGCCAGCAGGGGGACAGGATGGGGAGCTTTCTTT,CASRGTGWGAFF
TRBV10-3,.,TRBJ2-5,.,TGTGCCATCAGTGACAACAGCGGAGACCTCCAAGAGACCCAGTACTTC,CAISDNSGDLQETQYF
TRBV5-4,.,TRBJ2-7,.,TGTGCCAGCAGCTTCGGAGGGAGCTCCTACGAGCAGTACTTC,CASSFGGSSYEQYF
TRBV6-1,.,TRBJ1-6,.,TGTGCCAGCAGTGAAGGAGGCTCACCCCTCCACTTT,CASSEGGSPLHF
TRBV5-1,.,TRBJ1-4,.,TGCGCCAGCAGTTTCAGCTCAACTAATGAAAAACTGTTTTTT,CASSFSSTNEKLFF
TRBV28,.,TRBJ1-5,.,TGTGCCAGCAGTCCCCCCAATCAGCCCCAGCATTTT,CASSPPNQPQHF
TRBV29-1,.,TRBJ1-1,TRBD1,TGCAGCGGGATGGACACAGGGGCTGGTGGGACTGAAGCTTTCTTT,CSGMDTGAGGTEAFF
TRBV29-1,.,TRBJ1-1,.,TGCAGCGTTGCCTGGGAAACTGAAGCTTTCTTT,CSVAWETEAFF
TRBV11-3,.,TRBJ1-1,.,TGTGCCAGCAGCCCTACTTCCTACGGGTCCACTGAAGCTTTCTTT,CASSPTSYGSTEAFF
TRBV7-2,.,TRBJ1-2,.,TGTGCCAGCAGCTTAGCGGTGGCAGTTTCTAACTATGGCTACACCTTC,CASSLAVAVSNYGYTF
TRBV11-2,.,TRBJ2-1,.,TGTGCCAGCAGCTTACTACAAAGCTCCTACAATGAGCAGTTCTTC,CASSLLQSSYNEQFF
TRBV18,few,TRBJ2-7,TRBD2,TGTGCCAGCTCACTGGGAGGGACGGCCGAGCAGTACTTC,CASSLGGTAEQYF
TRBV29-1,once,TRBJ1-1,.,TGCAGCGTTGTACTTCCTAACCTTGAAGCTTTCTTT,CSVVLPNLEAFF
TRBV5-1,.,TRBJ1-1,.,TGCGCCAGCAGCTTGATCGGTATTGGGGGGAACACTGAAGCTTTCTTT,CASSLIGIGGNTEAFF
TRBV3-1/TRBV3-2,.,TRBJ2-7,.,TGTGCCAGCAGCCTATCCCGGGACCCGGCCTACGAGCAGTACTTC,CASSLSRDPAYEQYF
TRBV28,.,TRBJ2-7,.,TGTGCCAGCAGTTTATCGCGGAATCCCTACGAGCAGTACTTC,CASSLSRNPYEQYF
TRBV30,.,TRBJ2-7,TRBD1,TGTGCCTGCACTATAAGAGGGACAGGGAGGTACGAGCAGTACTTC,CACTIRGTGRYEQYF
TRBV2,.,TRBJ1-1,.,TGTGCCAGCACCTCGGCTACGGGGAACACTGAAGCTTTCTTT,CASTSATGNTEAFF
TRBV7-9,.,TRBJ2-7,TRBD2,TGTGCCAGCAGCTTAGAGCGGGAGGGTTACGAGCAGTACTTC,CASSLEREGYEQYF
TRBV20-1,.,TRBJ2-7,.,TGCAGTGCTAGTCTTAACCAGGCCAACGACGAGCAGTACTTC,CSASLNQANDEQYF
TRBV11-2,.,TRBJ1-2,TRBD1,TGTGCCAGCAGCTACAACAGGGGAGACTATGGCTACACCTTC,CASSYNRGDYGYTF
TRBV10-3,.,TRBJ1-1,.,TGTGCCATCAGTGAGTCAAGGACGGAGAACACTGAAGCTTTCTTT,CAISESRTENTEAFF
TRBV18,.,TRBJ1-4,.,TGTGCCAGCTCACCACAGGGGACTAATGAAAAACTGTTTTTT,CASSPQGTNEKLFF
TRBV19,once,TRBJ1-4,TRBD1,TGTGCCAGTAGTGCCCGGACAGGACCAACTAATGAAAAACTGTTTTTT,CASSARTGPTNEKLFF
TRBV11-1,.,TRBJ1-2,.,TGTGCCAGCAGCTTAGATGTCTATGGCTACACCTTC,CASSLDVYGYTF
TRBV3-1/TRBV3-2,.,TRBJ2-7,.,TGTGCCAGCAGCTACTTCTACGAGCAGTACTTC,CASSYFYEQYF
TRBV10-3,few,TRBJ1-1,.,TGTGCCATCACCCCGGGACCCTCGAGGACTGAAGCTTTCTTT,CAITPGPSRTEAFF
TRBV7-8,.,TRBJ1-2,.,TGTGCCAGCAGCTTGAGAGGGCGGTATGGCTACACCTTC,CASSLRGRYGYTF
TRBV24-1,.,TRBJ2-7,TRBD1,TGTGCCACCAGTGGGGGACAGGGGGCCTACGAGCAGTACTTC,CATSGGQGAYEQYF
TRBV3-1/TRBV3-2,.,TRBJ1-1,.,TGTGCCAGCAGCCGAGGGTCGAGGGCAGGGCCGGGCGAAGCTTTCTTT,CASSRGSRAGPGEAFF
TRBV30,.,TRBJ1-6,.,TGTGCCTGGAGTGTTACCGGGCAGGGGAATTCACCCCTCCACTTT,CAWSVTGQGNSPLHF
TRBV4-2,once,TRBJ1-3,.,TGTGCCAGCAGCCAAGGACGGGGAACGGGCTCTGGAAACACCATATATTTT,CASSQGRGTGSGNTIYF
TRBV28,.,TRBJ1-2,.,TGTGCCAGCAGTTTAGGTTTGGGCTATGGCTACACCTTC,CASSLGLGYGYTF
TRBV2,.,TRBJ1-5,.,TGTGCCAGCAGTGTCAGGGTGAATCAGCCCCAGCATTTT,CASSVRVNQPQHF
TRBV4-1,.,TRBJ2-2,.,TGCGCCAGCAGCCCTGGAGGGGGGCCGATAAGGTCCACCGGGGAGCTGTTTTTT,CASSPGGGPIRSTGELFF
TRBV6-2/TRBV6-3,.,TRBJ1-2,.,TGTGCCAGCAGTGACGACAGGTCGGGCTACACCTTC,CASSDDRSGYTF
TRBV7-3,.,TRBJ1-1,.,TGTGCCAGCAGCTTAAGGGGGGCTGCTGAAGCTTTCTTT,CASSLRGAAEAFF
TRBV18,.,TRBJ1-4,.,TGTGCCAGCTCACCACCGGGGACGAGAAATGAAAAACTGTTTTTT,CASSPPGTRNEKLFF
TRBV4-2,.,TRBJ2-2,.,TGTGCCAGCAGCCAAGGGGGTGGAGGGGCGAACACCGGGGAGCTGTTTTTT,CASSQGGGGANTGELFF
TRBV6-1,.,TRBJ2-7,.,TGTGCCAGCAGTGAGACAAACGAGCAGTACTTC,CASSETNEQYF